This T cell receptor beta chain was profiled in a study of blood T cell repertoires in COVID-19. Sequencing was performed with immunoSEQ multiplex PCR; in TCRdb, only in-frame clones are kept and a portion is missing. The sample lists tens of thousands of clones, roughly 80% occurring once. The CDR3 consists of 14 residues. Trimming stripped 1 base from V and 5 bases from J, with 12 bases between. Germline V gene lookup returns CDR1 SGHRS and CDR2 YFSETQ. This receptor was taken from a woman in her 70s with acute or convalescent COVID-19. Sequenced material: peripheral blood. The genes are TRBV5-1 and TRBJ1-2; the D gene is possibly TRBD1 (5 bases). CDR3 in DNA: TGCGCCAGCAGCTTGAGCCCACAGGATTATGGCTACACCTTC. Its translation: CASSLSPQDYGYTF.